The next 10 T cell receptor beta chains were all read from a single sample in a study of blood T cell repertoires in COVID-19. The method was immunoSEQ multiplex PCR; TCRdb's version includes in-frame clones alone and lacks a portion of them. The table shows 360,000 or so clones, with around nine tenths occurring only once. Sequencing used PBMCs or T cells enriched from blood (not recorded which). The receptors come from a woman in her 30s who had been exposed to COVID-19.

In this sample, this clone turned up a few times. This chain uses TRBV30 with TRBJ2-2; tentatively, D is TRBD1 (5 bases). Germline loops: CDR1 GTSNPN, CDR2 SVGIG (reference sequence). CDR3 length: 15 amino acids. V lost 5 bases to trimming and J lost 6 bases, with 19 bases between them. CDR3 region: CAWAPLAGWAGELFF. DNA for the CDR3: TGTGCCTGGGCCCCCCTGGCAGGGTGGGCCGGGGAGCTGTTTTTT.

The J gene is TRBJ2-5, the V gene TRBV5-1, with 15 bases fitting TRBD2. This CDR3 spans 18 amino acids. Unmatched junction bases numbered 10, after V lost 2 bases and J lost 5 bases. Germline CDR1 SGHRS, CDR2 YFSETQ. The CDR3 is CASSFSGTSGRPHETQYF. CDR3 bases: TGCGCCAGCAGCTTCTCCGGGACTAGCGGGAGGCCACACGAGACCCAGTACTTC.

The CDR3 nucleotides are TGCGCCAGCAGCTTACTTGGACAGGGTCGTACAGATACGCAGTATTTT. Its protein is CASSLLGQGRTDTQYF. This rearrangement joins TRBV5-1 to TRBJ2-3; 8 bases line up with TRBD1. The CDR3 is 16 residues long. CDR1 is SGHRS, CDR2 YFSETQ, per germline. V lost 2 bases, J lost 3 bases, and 8 bases stayed unmatched.

V gene TRBV10-3 combines with J gene TRBJ1-4, with 10 bases identical to TRBD1. The CDR3 covers 14 residues. CDR1 ENHRY and CDR2 SYGVKD come from the germline V gene. After removal of 8 bases from V and 5 bases from J, the junction contained 5 bases not matched to a gene. CDR3 residues: CAIRGTGENEKLFF. In nucleotides, the CDR3 is TGTGCCATCCGAGGGACAGGGGAGAATGAAAAACTGTTTTTT.

V is TRBV19 and J is TRBJ1-5; possibly TRBD1 for D (5 bases). The CDR3 loop spans 15 amino acids. V was trimmed by 6 bases and J by 0 bases, leaving 12 bases between them. Germline V gene lookup returns CDR1 LNHDA and CDR2 SQIVND (reference sequence). CDR3 protein: CASRPQGYSNQPQHF. DNA of the CDR3: TGTGCCAGTAGACCCCAGGGTTATAGCAATCAGCCCCAGCATTTT.

This sequence joins TRBV30 and TRBJ2-7; 12 bases line up with TRBD2. Germline assignment: CDR1 GTSNPN and CDR2 SVGIG (reference sequence). The V and J ends lost 3 bases and 3 bases, in that order; junction bases with no gene match: 6. CDR3 length: 15 amino acids. DNA of the CDR3: TGTGCCTGGAGGGCTAGCGGGAGGGTATACTACGAGCAGTACTTC. This sequence encodes CAWRASGRVYYEQYF.

This clone was counted a few times. CDR3 residues: CASSTGTSGRWGSYEQYF. The DNA for the CDR3 is TGTGCCAGCAGCACCGGGACTAGCGGGAGATGGGGATCCTACGAGCAGTACTTC. J is TRBJ2-7 and V is TRBV14, with 14 nucleotides matching TRBD2. Germline-derived CDR1 and CDR2 are SGHDN and FVKESK. This CDR3 spans 18 amino acids. Trimming at V came to 5 bases and at J to 1 base, leaving 10 bases not matched to a gene. Together with reference TRBV14 and TRBJ2-7, the CDR3 gives the full variable domain: EAGVTQFPSHSVIEKGQTVTLRCDPISGHDNLYWYRRVMGKEIKFLLHFVKESKQDESGMPNNRFLAERTGGTYSTLKVQPAELEDSGVYFCASSTGTSGRWGSYEQYFGPGTRLTVT.

J is TRBJ1-2 and V is TRBV3-1 (or the pseudogene TRBV3-2); a weak D match, TRBD1 (5 bases). CDR1 LGHDT and CDR2 YNNKEL come from the germline V gene (reference sequence). V was clipped by 0 bases and J by 2 bases, with 10 bases between them. The CDR3 covers 15 residues. The DNA for the CDR3 is TGTGCCAGCAGCCAAGATGTCAAGGGGAACTATGGCTACACCTTC. Protein: CASSQDVKGNYGYTF.

This chain links TRBV9 with TRBJ2-5; tentatively, D is TRBD2 (6 bases). Germline CDR1 is SGDLS and CDR2 is YYNGEE. The CDR3 runs 13 residues. Trimming shortened V by 7 bases and J by 5 bases, and 15 bases separated the two germline ends. As DNA, the CDR3 is TGTGCCAGCGGGGAGGCGGGACGGGAGACCCAGTACTTC. The encoded protein is CASGEAGRETQYF.

The chain couples TRBV9 to TRBJ2-1; TRBD1 matches 9 bases. CDR1 and CDR2 from the germline V gene are SGDLS and YYNGEE. The CDR3 contains 18 residues. Trimming at V came to 4 bases and at J to 2 bases, leaving 13 bases not matched to a gene. The DNA for the CDR3 is TGTGCCAGCAGCACCCAGACCCGGGACAGGGCTCCCTACAATGAGCAGTTCTTC. It codes for CASSTQTRDRAPYNEQFF.